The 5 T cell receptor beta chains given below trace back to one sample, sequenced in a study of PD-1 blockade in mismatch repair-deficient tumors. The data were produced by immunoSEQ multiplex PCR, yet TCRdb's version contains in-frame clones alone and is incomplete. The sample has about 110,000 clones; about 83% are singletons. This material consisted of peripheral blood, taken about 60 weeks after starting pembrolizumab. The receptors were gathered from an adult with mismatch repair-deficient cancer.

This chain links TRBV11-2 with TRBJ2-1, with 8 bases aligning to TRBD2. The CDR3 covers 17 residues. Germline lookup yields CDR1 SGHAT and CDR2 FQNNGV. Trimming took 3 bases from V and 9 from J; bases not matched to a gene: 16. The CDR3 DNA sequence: TGTGCCAGCAGCTTGGTGCGGGACGGGAGGGCCACTGGTGAGCAGTTCTTC. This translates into CASSLVRDGRATGEQFF.

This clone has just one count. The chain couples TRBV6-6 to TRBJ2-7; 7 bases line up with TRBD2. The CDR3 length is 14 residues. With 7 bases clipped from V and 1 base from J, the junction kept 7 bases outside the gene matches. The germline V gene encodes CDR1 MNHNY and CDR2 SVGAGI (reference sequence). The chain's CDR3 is CASTQREPSYEQYF. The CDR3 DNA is TGTGCCAGCACCCAGCGGGAACCTTCCTACGAGCAGTACTTC.

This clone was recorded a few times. CDR3 in amino acids: CASSAGRENEKLFF. The CDR3 nucleotides read TGTGCCAGCAGCGCGGGACGGGAAAATGAAAAACTGTTTTTT. This rearrangement joins TRBV7-9 to TRBJ1-4; D perhaps matches TRBD1 (5 bases). From germline, CDR1 is SEHNR and CDR2 FQNEAQ (reference sequence). Trimming shortened V by 5 bases and J by 5 bases, and 12 bases separated the two germline ends. This CDR3 spans 14 amino acids.

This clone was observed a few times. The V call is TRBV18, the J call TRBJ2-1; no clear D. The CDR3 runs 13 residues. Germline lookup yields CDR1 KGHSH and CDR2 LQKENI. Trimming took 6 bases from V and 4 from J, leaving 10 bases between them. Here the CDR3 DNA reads TGTGCCAGCTCTCAGACTGTTTACAATGAGCAGTTCTTC. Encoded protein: CASSQTVYNEQFF.

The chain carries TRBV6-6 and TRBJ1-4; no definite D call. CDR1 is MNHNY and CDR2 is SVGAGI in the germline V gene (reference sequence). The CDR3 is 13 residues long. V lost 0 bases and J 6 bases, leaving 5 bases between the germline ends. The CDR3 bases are TGTGCCAGCAGTTACTCGAGTTATGAAAAACTGTTTTTT. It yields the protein CASSYSSYEKLFF.